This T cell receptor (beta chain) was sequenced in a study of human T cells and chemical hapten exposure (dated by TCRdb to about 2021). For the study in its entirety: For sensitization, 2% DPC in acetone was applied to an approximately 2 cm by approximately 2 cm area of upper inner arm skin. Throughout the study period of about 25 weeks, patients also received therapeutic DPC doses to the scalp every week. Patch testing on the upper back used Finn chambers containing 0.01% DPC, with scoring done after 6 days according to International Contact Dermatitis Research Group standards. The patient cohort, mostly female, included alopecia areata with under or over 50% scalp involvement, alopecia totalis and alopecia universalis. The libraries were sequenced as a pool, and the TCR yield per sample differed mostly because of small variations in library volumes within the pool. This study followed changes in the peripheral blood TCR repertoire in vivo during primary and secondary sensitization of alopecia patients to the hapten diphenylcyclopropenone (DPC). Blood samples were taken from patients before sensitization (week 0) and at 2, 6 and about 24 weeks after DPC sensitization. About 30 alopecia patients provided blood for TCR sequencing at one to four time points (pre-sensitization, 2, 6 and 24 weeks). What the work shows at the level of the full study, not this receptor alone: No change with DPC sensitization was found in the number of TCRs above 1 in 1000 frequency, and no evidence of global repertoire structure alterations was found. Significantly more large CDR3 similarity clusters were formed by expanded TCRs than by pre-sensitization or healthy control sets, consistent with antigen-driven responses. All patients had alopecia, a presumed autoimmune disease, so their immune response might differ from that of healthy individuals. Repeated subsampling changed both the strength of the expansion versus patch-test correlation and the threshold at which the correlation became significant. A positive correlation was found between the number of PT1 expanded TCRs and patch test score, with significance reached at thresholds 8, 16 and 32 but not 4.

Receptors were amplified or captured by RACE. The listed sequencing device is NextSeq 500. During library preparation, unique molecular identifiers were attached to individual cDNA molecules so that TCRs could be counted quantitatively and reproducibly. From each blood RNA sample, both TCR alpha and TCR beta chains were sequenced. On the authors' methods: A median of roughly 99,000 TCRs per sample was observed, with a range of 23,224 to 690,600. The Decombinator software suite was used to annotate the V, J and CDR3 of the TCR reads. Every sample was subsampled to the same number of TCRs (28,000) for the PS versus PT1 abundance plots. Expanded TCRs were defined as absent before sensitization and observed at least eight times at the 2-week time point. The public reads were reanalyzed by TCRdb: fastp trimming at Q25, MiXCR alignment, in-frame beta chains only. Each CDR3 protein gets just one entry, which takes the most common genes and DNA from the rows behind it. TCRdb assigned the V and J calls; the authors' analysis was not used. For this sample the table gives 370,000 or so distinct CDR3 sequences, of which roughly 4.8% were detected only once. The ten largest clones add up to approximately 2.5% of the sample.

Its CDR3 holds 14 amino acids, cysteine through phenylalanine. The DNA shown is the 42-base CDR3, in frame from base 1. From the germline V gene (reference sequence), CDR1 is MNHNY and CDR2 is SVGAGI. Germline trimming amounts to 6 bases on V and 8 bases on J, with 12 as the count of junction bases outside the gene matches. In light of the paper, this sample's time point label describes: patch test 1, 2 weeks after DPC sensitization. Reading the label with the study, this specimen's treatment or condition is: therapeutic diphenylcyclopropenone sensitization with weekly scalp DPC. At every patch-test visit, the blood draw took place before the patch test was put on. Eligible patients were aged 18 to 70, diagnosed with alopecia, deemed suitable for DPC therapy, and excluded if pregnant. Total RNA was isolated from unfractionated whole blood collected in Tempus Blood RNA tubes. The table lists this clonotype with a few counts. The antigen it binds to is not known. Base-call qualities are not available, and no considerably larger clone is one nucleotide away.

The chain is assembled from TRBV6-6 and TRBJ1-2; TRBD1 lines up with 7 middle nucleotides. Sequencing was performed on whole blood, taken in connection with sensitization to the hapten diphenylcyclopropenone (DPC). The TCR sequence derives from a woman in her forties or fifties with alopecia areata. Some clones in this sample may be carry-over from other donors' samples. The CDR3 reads CASRLRTGWRGYTF. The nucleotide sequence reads TGTGCCAGCAGATTAAGGACAGGATGGAGAGGCTACACCTTC.